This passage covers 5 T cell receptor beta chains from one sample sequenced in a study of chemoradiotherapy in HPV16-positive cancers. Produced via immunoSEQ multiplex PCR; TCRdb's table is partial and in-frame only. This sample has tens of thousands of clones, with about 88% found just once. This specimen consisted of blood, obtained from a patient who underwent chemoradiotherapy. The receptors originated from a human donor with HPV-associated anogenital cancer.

DNA for the CDR3: TGTGCCAGCAGCTTGGACGGGACAGGTCTTTACGAGCAGTACTTC. Translation gives CASSLDGTGLYEQYF. The V call is TRBV5-4, the J call TRBJ2-7; TRBD1 aligns across 8 bases. The CDR3 consists of 15 residues. The germline CDR1 and CDR2 sequences are SGHNT and YYREEE (reference sequence). J gave up 4 bases and V 0 bases, and 6 bases lay outside the gene matches.

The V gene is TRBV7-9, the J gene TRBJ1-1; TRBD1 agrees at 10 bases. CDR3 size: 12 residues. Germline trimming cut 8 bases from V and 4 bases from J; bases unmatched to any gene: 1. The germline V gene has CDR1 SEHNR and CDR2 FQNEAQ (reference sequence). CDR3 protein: CASRDRGTEAFF. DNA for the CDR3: TGTGCCAGCCGGGACAGGGGCACTGAAGCTTTCTTT.

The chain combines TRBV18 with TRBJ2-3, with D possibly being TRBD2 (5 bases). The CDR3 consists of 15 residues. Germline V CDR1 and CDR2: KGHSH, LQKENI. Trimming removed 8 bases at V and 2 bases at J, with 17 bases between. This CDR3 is CASTPRSGPTDTQYF. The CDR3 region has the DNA TGTGCCAGCACGCCTCGGAGCGGACCCACAGATACGCAGTATTTT.

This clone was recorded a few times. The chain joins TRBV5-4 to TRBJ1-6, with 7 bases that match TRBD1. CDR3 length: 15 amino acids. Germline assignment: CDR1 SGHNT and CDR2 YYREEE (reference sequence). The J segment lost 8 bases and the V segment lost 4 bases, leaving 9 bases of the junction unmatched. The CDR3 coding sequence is TGTGCCAGCAGCCAGGGCGGGACAGTCTATTCACCCCTCCACTTT. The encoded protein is CASSQGGTVYSPLHF.

In nucleotides, the CDR3 is TGTGCCAGCAGACCCCTCCTAGCGGGAGAGTCCTACAATGAGCAGTTCTTC. Translating it yields CASRPLLAGESYNEQFF. The chain is built from TRBV27 and TRBJ2-1; 10 bases line up with TRBD2. Losses at the gene ends were 6 bases for V and 1 base for J; bases not matched to a gene: 9. The CDR3 is 17 residues long. CDR1 is MNHEY, CDR2 SMNVEV, per germline (reference sequence).